The 27 T cell receptor beta chains below were found in one sample sequenced in a study of OX40 agonist ivuxolimab in advanced cancers. Receptor amplification or capture employed the immunoSEQ multiplex PCR assay. TCRdb took this table from immuneACCESS and kept in-frame rearrangements with V and J called. Such tables lack part of the clones; where checked against another copy, unresolved V genes explain under half of the gap, and the rest is unexplained. The sample records some 46,000 clones, approximately 83% of which are singletons. The ten most abundant clones make up about 35% of the sample. The specimen was CD4+ or CD8+ T cells sorted from blood, collected in a trial of the OX40 agonist ivuxolimab. The receptors were sampled from an adult with an advanced solid tumor such as melanoma, head and neck, liver or kidney cancer.

CDR3 nucleotide sequence: TGTGCCAGCAGCTTAGAGGGTGGGAATGAGCAGTTCTTC. Protein: CASSLEGGNEQFF. The gene calls are TRBV7-6 and TRBJ2-1; D is uncertain. The V end lost 1 base, the J end lost 7 bases, and 8 bases lay between the germline ends. In germline, CDR1 is SGHVS, CDR2 FNYEAQ. The CDR3 covers 13 residues.

The chain couples TRBV11-2 to TRBJ2-7, with a weak D call TRBD1 (5 bases). Germline CDR1 SGHAT, CDR2 FQNNGV. Trimming removed 6 bases at V and 4 bases at J, with 13 bases between. The CDR3 covers 13 residues. The CDR3, as DNA: TGTGCCAGCAGGGCTATCAGGGTTTACGAGCAGTACTTC. This gives the protein CASRAIRVYEQYF.

This chain uses TRBV2 with TRBJ2-1; no clear D gene. CDR1 SNHLY and CDR2 FYNNEI come from the germline V gene. Trimming left V 4 bases short and J 10 bases short, with 8 bases between. There are 11 residues in the CDR3. The CDR3 region is CASSGAREQFF. CDR3 DNA: TGTGCCAGCAGTGGGGCCAGAGAGCAGTTCTTC.

CDR3 protein: CASSLVYEQYF. The CDR3, as DNA: TGTGCCAGCAGCTTAGTTTACGAGCAGTACTTC. This chain joins TRBV7-3 and TRBJ2-7; D is unresolved. Trimming removed 2 bases from V and 4 bases from J, with 3 bases in between. Germline V CDR1 and CDR2: SGHTA, FQGTGA. The CDR3 contains 11 residues.

The chain carries TRBV25-1 and TRBJ2-7, with D hard to call. Germline V gene lookup returns CDR1 MGHDK and CDR2 SYGVNS. V shed 2 bases and J shed 0 bases, with 5 bases lying between them. This CDR3 comprises 13 residues. The CDR3 coding sequence is TGTGCCAGCAGTGAACCCGCCTCCTACGAGCAGTACTTC. It yields the protein CASSEPASYEQYF.

V is TRBV5-4 and J is TRBJ2-7; a weak D match, TRBD2 (6 bases). V was pared by 2 bases and J by 2 bases, with 14 bases between. CDR3 length equals 15 residues. Germline V gene lookup returns CDR1 SGHNT and CDR2 YYREEE (reference sequence). The CDR3 sequence: CASSLAGGSTYEQYF. Here the CDR3 DNA reads TGTGCCAGCAGCTTAGCTGGGGGGTCAACCTACGAGCAGTACTTC.

In its sample, this clone was seen once. This chain connects TRBV19 to TRBJ1-2; D possibly corresponds to TRBD1 (5 bases). The V end was cut by 7 bases, the J end by 5 bases, with 14 bases between. Germline-derived CDR1 and CDR2 are LNHDA and SQIVND (reference sequence). This CDR3 has 13 residues. The CDR3 coding sequence is TGTGCCAGTATTCAAGGGGCGAGGTATGGCTACACCTTC. It is translated as CASIQGARYGYTF. Combining the CDR3 with reference TRBV19 and TRBJ1-2 gives the whole variable domain DGGITQSPKYLFRKEGQNVTLSCEQNLNHDAMYWYRQDPGQGLRLIYYSQIVNDFQKGDIAEGYSVSREKKESFPLTVTSAQKNPTAFYLCASIQGARYGYTFGSGTRLTVV.

The V call is TRBV28, the J call TRBJ1-5; tentatively, D is TRBD1 (5 bases). The CDR3 sequence is 13 residues long. The V and J ends lost 3 bases and 8 bases respectively, with 11 bases between them. Germline V gives CDR1 MDHEN, CDR2 SYDVKM. CDR3 amino acids: CASSFDGAKPQHF. CDR3 sequence (DNA): TGTGCCAGCAGTTTTGACGGGGCGAAGCCCCAGCATTTT. Full variable domain (missing parts from reference TRBV28 and TRBJ1-5): DVKVTQSSRYLVKRTGEKVFLECVQDMDHENMFWYRQDPGLGLRLIYFSYDVKMKEKGDIPEGYSVSREKKERFSLILESASTNQTSMYLCASSFDGAKPQHFGDGTRLSIL.

This chain links TRBV19 with TRBJ2-3; 10 bases fit TRBD2. Germline V lookup: CDR1 LNHDA, CDR2 SQIVND (reference sequence). V lost 9 bases, J lost 0 bases, and 9 bases stayed unmatched. The CDR3 is 16 residues long. The CDR3 region has the DNA TGTGCCAGCTCGCCGGGACTAGCGTTTAGCACAGATACGCAGTATTTT. Protein: CASSPGLAFSTDTQYF.

This chain links TRBV6-1 with TRBJ1-4; the match to TRBD1 covers 10 bases. The germline V gene has CDR1 MNHNS and CDR2 SASEGT. The CDR3 sequence is 17 residues long. Trimming took 2 bases from V and 6 from J; bases not matched to a gene: 9. Written as DNA, the CDR3 is TGTGCCAGCAGTGAAAGCGGGACCGGGACAGGGGATGAAAAACTGTTTTTT. Amino acids: CASSESGTGTGDEKLFF.

This clone was detected only once. The rearrangement joins TRBV18 to TRBJ2-7; maybe TRBD1 (6 bases). The CDR3 extends over 13 amino acids. Per germline, CDR1 KGHSH and CDR2 LQKENI. Trimming removed 6 bases at V and 4 bases at J, with 13 bases between. CDR3 sequence reads: CASSFRQAYEQYF. In DNA, the CDR3 is TGTGCCAGCTCGTTCCGACAGGCGTACGAGCAGTACTTC.

J is TRBJ2-7 and V is TRBV9; D might be TRBD2 (6 bases). The V end was cut by 3 bases, the J end by 6 bases, with 13 bases between. Germline V gene data show CDR1 as SGDLS and CDR2 as YYNGEE. This CDR3 contains 13 residues. CDR3: CASSESWGGEQYF. The CDR3 region has the DNA TGTGCCAGCAGCGAATCATGGGGAGGCGAGCAGTACTTC.

V usage is TRBV6-1 and J usage is TRBJ2-6; maybe TRBD1 (5 bases). V lost 11 bases to trimming and J lost 4 bases, with 12 bases between them. Per germline, CDR1 MNHNS and CDR2 SASEGT. The CDR3 extends over 13 amino acids. Here the CDR3 reads CACLGAGANVLTF. CDR3 coding DNA: TGTGCCTGCCTAGGGGCCGGGGCCAACGTCCTGACTTTC.

The chain couples TRBV27 to TRBJ2-1; possible D gene TRBD1, 7 bases. The germline V gene encodes CDR1 MNHEY and CDR2 SMNVEV (reference sequence). V shed 4 bases and J shed 10 bases, with 14 bases lying between them. This CDR3 spans 13 amino acids. CDR3 amino acids: CASSYAGGWEQFF. CDR3 DNA sequence: TGTGCCAGCAGTTACGCAGGGGGGTGGGAGCAGTTCTTC.

The genes are TRBV14 and TRBJ1-2; perhaps TRBD1 as D (6 bases). Trimming took 4 bases from V and 4 from J, leaving 16 bases between them. CDR3 size: 15 residues. Germline assignment: CDR1 SGHDN and CDR2 FVKESK. CDR3 DNA sequence: TGTGCCAGCAGCCCTTTATCGGCAGGGGTCTATGGCTACACCTTC. Residues: CASSPLSAGVYGYTF.

This clone was observed many times. The genes are TRBV4-2 and TRBJ2-7; D tentatively fits TRBD1 or TRBD2 (5 bases each). The germline gives CDR1 LGHNA, CDR2 YNFKEQ. V was shortened by 6 bases and J by 0 bases, with 15 bases between the two germline ends. The CDR3 contains 15 residues. The CDR3 DNA reads TGTGCCAGCAGTCCCGAGGGGACCCTCTCCTACGAGCAGTACTTC. Its translation is CASSPEGTLSYEQYF.

The rearrangement links TRBV28 to TRBJ1-4, with TRBD1 identical over 7 bases. Germline CDR1 reads MDHEN; CDR2 reads SYDVKM. The trim removed 4 bases at V and 5 bases at J, leaving 10 bases unmatched. CDR3 length equals 16 residues. CDR3 loop: CASSSTGQGENEKLFF. CDR3 nucleotides: TGTGCCAGCAGTTCCACCGGGCAGGGGGAGAATGAAAAACTGTTTTTT.

This clone was seen a handful of times. V and J are TRBV7-9 and TRBJ2-3, with D possibly TRBD2 on 5 matching bases. This CDR3 spans 14 amino acids. V lost 5 bases to trimming and J lost 5 bases, with 14 bases between them. The V gene's germline CDR1 is SEHNR and CDR2 FQNEAQ (reference sequence). CDR3 protein: CASSLITTRDTQYF. CDR3 nucleotides: TGTGCCAGCAGCCTGATAACCACTAGAGATACGCAGTATTTT.

The V and J genes are TRBV6-1 and TRBJ2-5; D not certain. V lost 6 bases, J lost 1 base, and 12 bases lay in between. The CDR3 spans 14 residues. CDR1 is MNHNS, CDR2 SASEGT, per germline. CDR3 protein: CASRKLPTQETQYF. CDR3 in DNA: TGTGCCAGCAGGAAACTGCCCACCCAAGAGACCCAGTACTTC.

The CDR3 coding sequence is TGTGCCAGCAGCCCCCGACAAAGAGAGACCCAGTACTTC. Protein product: CASSPRQRETQYF. The rearrangement links TRBV9 to TRBJ2-5; D unresolved. Germline values: CDR1 SGDLS, CDR2 YYNGEE. Trimming left V 4 bases short and J 4 bases short, with 11 bases between. The CDR3 covers 13 residues.

CDR3 DNA sequence: TGTGCCAGTAGTATCGGCGCCTACAATGAGCAGTTCTTC. Protein: CASSIGAYNEQFF. J is TRBJ2-1 and V is TRBV19; no clear D gene. The CDR3 runs 13 residues. Trimming took 3 bases from V and 2 from J, leaving 5 bases between them. Per germline, CDR1 LNHDA and CDR2 SQIVND (reference sequence).

The chain combines TRBV27 with TRBJ2-7, with 7 bases identical to TRBD1. J lost 3 bases, V lost 8 bases, and 13 bases had no gene match. The CDR3 contains 15 residues. Germline CDR1 and CDR2: MNHEY and SMNVEV (reference sequence). The CDR3 DNA sequence: TGTGCCAGCGCTACTCCGACAGGGTTGGGCTACGAGCAGTACTTC. Protein product: CASATPTGLGYEQYF.

As regards this clone: Other nucleotide sequences in the sample specify the same CDR3. This chain connects TRBV9 to TRBJ1-2; D remains ambiguous. Germline lookup yields CDR1 SGDLS and CDR2 YYNGEE. V was clipped by 3 bases and J by 9 bases, with 9 bases between them. CDR3 length equals 11 residues. The CDR3 nucleotides are TGTGCCAGCAGCGGGACCGGGCGCTACACCTTC. It specifies CASSGTGRYTF.

The gene calls are TRBV5-5 and TRBJ2-1; D is perhaps TRBD1 (5 bases). The CDR3 loop spans 14 amino acids. Germline V gene data show CDR1 as SGHKS and CDR2 as YYEKEE (reference sequence). The V and J ends lost 0 bases and 8 bases respectively, with 12 bases between them. CDR3 DNA: TGTGCCAGCAGCTTGGCGAGCCCCAGGGATGAGCAGTTCTTC. Protein product: CASSLASPRDEQFF.

In DNA, the CDR3 is TGTGCCAGCAGTTACTCAGGAGGGTTTGACGAGCAGTACTTC. The encoded protein is CASSYSGGFDEQYF. The V and J genes are TRBV6-6 and TRBJ2-7; TRBD2 is a possible D gene (6 bases). The V end lost 0 bases, the J end lost 5 bases, and 11 bases lay between the germline ends. Looked up from germline, CDR1 is MNHNY and CDR2 is SVGAGI (reference sequence). The CDR3 is 14 residues long.

The DNA of the CDR3 is TGTGCCAGCCGGCCAGCGAGCTCCTATAATTCACCCCTCCACTTT. It translates to CASRPASSYNSPLHF. The chain recombines TRBV28 with TRBJ1-6; no reliable D call. This CDR3 is 15 amino acids long. Between the trimmed V and J ends, which lost 8 bases and 0 bases, there was a span of 11 bases. The germline CDR1 and CDR2 sequences are MDHEN and SYDVKM.

The rearrangement links TRBV11-2 to TRBJ2-3, with TRBD1 as a possible D gene (5 bases). Germline assignment: CDR1 SGHAT and CDR2 FQNNGV. The CDR3 loop spans 14 amino acids. V lost 5 bases and J 2 bases, leaving 11 bases between the germline ends. CDR3 loop: CASSDPGFTDTQYF. The CDR3 bases are TGTGCCAGCAGCGACCCAGGGTTCACAGATACGCAGTATTTT.